These 18 T cell receptor beta chains were all obtained from the same sample, sequenced in a study of blood T cell repertoires in COVID-19. Clones were read by immunoSEQ multiplex PCR, and TCRdb kept only the in-frame ones, dropping some. The sample comprises roughly 90,000 clones, 85% of which are singletons, and approximately 40% rests with the top ten. Specimen: peripheral blood. The origin of the receptors is a man older than 75 with acute or convalescent COVID-19.

The chain uses TRBV4-3 and TRBJ2-1, with a weak D call TRBD2 (5 bases). The CDR3 extends over 14 amino acids. Trimming cost V 1 base and J 9 bases, with 13 bases left between them. The germline CDR1 and CDR2 sequences are LGHNA and YSLEER. The CDR3 here is CASSQALASVEQFF. The CDR3 DNA sequence: TGCGCCAGCAGCCAAGCCCTAGCCTCCGTTGAGCAGTTCTTC.

The chain couples TRBV28 to TRBJ2-7, with TRBD1 as a possible D gene (5 bases). Germline V CDR1 and CDR2: MDHEN, SYDVKM. V gave up 7 bases and J gave up 3 bases, with 10 bases separating them. This CDR3 has 12 amino acids. CDR3 nucleotide sequence: TGTGCCAGCAAGGGGTCTCTCTACGAGCAGTACTTC. Translation: CASKGSLYEQYF.

V usage is TRBV27 and J usage is TRBJ2-7; TRBD2 matches at 14 bases. Trimming at V came to 6 bases and at J to 4 bases, leaving 2 bases not matched to a gene. The CDR3 consists of 14 residues. The germline CDR1 and CDR2 sequences are MNHEY and SMNVEV (reference sequence). DNA for the CDR3: TGTGCCAGCAGGGGACTAGCGGGAGTGTACGAGCAGTACTTC. Amino acids: CASRGLAGVYEQYF.

The genes are TRBV5-1 and TRBJ2-5, with TRBD2 matching 9 bases. Germline V gene lookup returns CDR1 SGHRS and CDR2 YFSETQ. This CDR3 has 16 residues. With 2 bases clipped from V and 2 bases from J, the junction kept 7 bases outside the gene matches. CDR3 sequence: CASSFSGSSSQETQYF. Written as DNA, the CDR3 is TGCGCCAGCAGCTTTAGCGGGAGTTCCTCTCAAGAGACCCAGTACTTC.

The chain recombines TRBV7-9 with TRBJ2-3, with TRBD1 identical over 12 bases. V dropped 1 base and J dropped 2; count of bases not matched to a gene: 1. This CDR3 is 16 amino acids long. Germline values: CDR1 SEHNR, CDR2 FQNEAQ (reference sequence). This CDR3 reads CASSLGGQGATDTQYF. For the CDR3, the DNA is TGTGCCAGCAGCTTAGGGGGACAGGGGGCCACAGATACGCAGTATTTT.

The chain links TRBV5-1 to TRBJ2-7; maybe TRBD1 (6 bases). CDR3 size: 13 residues. With 3 bases removed from V and 1 base from J, the gap between germline ends came to 8 bases. Germline-derived CDR1 and CDR2 are SGHRS and YFSETQ. The CDR3 loop reads CASSWDISYEQYF. The CDR3 DNA reads TGCGCCAGCAGCTGGGACATTTCCTACGAGCAGTACTTC.

V gene TRBV5-1 combines with J gene TRBJ2-7; 10 bases agree with TRBD2. CDR3 length: 14 residues. The V segment lost 4 bases and the J segment 3 bases; nucleotides outside the gene matches: 4. The germline V gene encodes CDR1 SGHRS and CDR2 YFSETQ. The CDR3 coding sequence is TGCGCCAGCAGCAGGACTAGCGGAAACTACGAGCAGTACTTC. Translation: CASSRTSGNYEQYF.

The gene calls are TRBV27 and TRBJ2-5; TRBD1 matches at 7 bases. J lost 5 bases, V lost 5 bases, and 11 bases had no gene match. The CDR3 consists of 15 residues. The germline V gene encodes CDR1 MNHEY and CDR2 SMNVEV (reference sequence). As DNA, the CDR3 is TGTGCCAGCAGTCCGGGACAGAGAATAGGCGAGACCCAGTACTTC. Translated, it gives CASSPGQRIGETQYF.

The chain links TRBV7-9 to TRBJ2-7, with 10 nucleotides matching TRBD2. Looked up from germline, CDR1 is SEHNR and CDR2 is FQNEAQ (reference sequence). The trim removed 6 bases at V and 1 base at J, leaving 9 bases unmatched. The CDR3 has 16 amino acids. The CDR3 region has the DNA TGTGCCAGCAGTTACTCACTAGCGGGGACTTCCTACGAGCAGTACTTC. It codes for CASSYSLAGTSYEQYF.

The genes are TRBV7-2 and TRBJ1-3; D remains unclear. This CDR3 region has 15 residues. Germline-derived CDR1 and CDR2 are SGHTA and FQGNSA. V was trimmed by 5 bases and J by 0 bases, leaving 11 bases between them. The DNA for the CDR3 is TGTGCCAGCAGCCCCCCCCCGGGCTCTGGAAACACCATATATTTT. This encodes CASSPPPGSGNTIYF.

V is TRBV5-5 and J is TRBJ2-3; 11 bases match TRBD2. The CDR3 runs to 17 residues. The V segment lost 2 bases and the J segment 4 bases; nucleotides outside the gene matches: 9. Germline CDR1 SGHKS, CDR2 YYEKEE (reference sequence). The CDR3 DNA is TGTGCCAGCAGCTTCTTCGGGATAGCGGGAGGGTCAGATACGCAGTATTTT. As protein: CASSFFGIAGGSDTQYF.

This chain uses TRBV6-1 with TRBJ1-1, with D unclear. The ends were cut back, 2 bases at V and 4 bases at J, with 5 bases in the middle. The CDR3 has 12 amino acids. Germline V lookup: CDR1 MNHNS, CDR2 SASEGT. In nucleotides, the CDR3 is TGTGCCAGCAGTGAATATTCCACTGAAGCTTTCTTT. This translates into CASSEYSTEAFF.

The rearrangement uses TRBV18 and TRBJ1-4; D ambiguous. This CDR3 has 14 amino acids. V shed 2 bases and J shed 8 bases, with 12 bases lying between them. The germline V gene has CDR1 KGHSH and CDR2 LQKENI. CDR3 sequence (DNA): TGTGCCAGCTCACCAGTCGGGATTGGGGAAAAACTGTTTTTT. This encodes CASSPVGIGEKLFF.

V and J are TRBV28 and TRBJ1-4; TRBD1 might be the D (5 bases). The CDR3 length is 14 residues. Germline V CDR1 and CDR2: MDHEN, SYDVKM. V was cut by 6 bases and J by 6 bases, with 14 bases left in between. CDR3 sequence reads: CASRPSGLDEKLFF. The CDR3 nucleotides are TGTGCCAGCAGACCTTCAGGGCTTGATGAAAAACTGTTTTTT.

A single count supports this clone. This sequence joins TRBV3-1 (or the pseudogene TRBV3-2) and TRBJ1-5, with D perhaps TRBD1 (6 bases). Deletions cut 1 base from V and 4 bases from J, with 11 bases between. Germline V gene sequence: CDR1 LGHDT, CDR2 YNNKEL (reference sequence). The CDR3 loop spans 15 amino acids. CDR3 DNA sequence: TGTGCCAGCAGCCAAGGGAACAGGGCTAATCAGCCCCAGCATTTT. Its translation: CASSQGNRANQPQHF.

V and J are TRBV27 and TRBJ2-7; 8 bases fit TRBD1. Germline V gene sequence: CDR1 MNHEY, CDR2 SMNVEV (reference sequence). The CDR3 is 14 amino acids. Unmatched junction bases numbered 8, after V lost 4 bases and J lost 6 bases. The CDR3 nucleotides are TGTGCCAGCAGTTACCCAGGGACAGGAGGCGAGCAGTACTTC. This gives the protein CASSYPGTGGEQYF.

The chain recombines TRBV29-1 with TRBJ1-5, with D perhaps matching TRBD1 (5 bases). Trimming cost V 4 bases and J 4 bases, with 11 bases left between them. Per germline, CDR1 SQVTM and CDR2 ANQGSEA. The CDR3 has 13 amino acids. CDR3 DNA: TGCAGCGTTGCCGGGACTGAAAATCAGCCCCAGCATTTT. The encoded protein is CSVAGTENQPQHF.

The chain joins TRBV9 to TRBJ2-7; 8 nucleotides align to TRBD1. J lost 6 bases, V lost 3 bases, and 8 bases had no gene match. CDR3 length: 14 residues. Germline CDR1 and CDR2: SGDLS and YYNGEE. DNA for the CDR3: TGTGCCAGCAGCGGTCCCCAGGGGGCGCTCGAGCAGTACTTC. Amino acids: CASSGPQGALEQYF.